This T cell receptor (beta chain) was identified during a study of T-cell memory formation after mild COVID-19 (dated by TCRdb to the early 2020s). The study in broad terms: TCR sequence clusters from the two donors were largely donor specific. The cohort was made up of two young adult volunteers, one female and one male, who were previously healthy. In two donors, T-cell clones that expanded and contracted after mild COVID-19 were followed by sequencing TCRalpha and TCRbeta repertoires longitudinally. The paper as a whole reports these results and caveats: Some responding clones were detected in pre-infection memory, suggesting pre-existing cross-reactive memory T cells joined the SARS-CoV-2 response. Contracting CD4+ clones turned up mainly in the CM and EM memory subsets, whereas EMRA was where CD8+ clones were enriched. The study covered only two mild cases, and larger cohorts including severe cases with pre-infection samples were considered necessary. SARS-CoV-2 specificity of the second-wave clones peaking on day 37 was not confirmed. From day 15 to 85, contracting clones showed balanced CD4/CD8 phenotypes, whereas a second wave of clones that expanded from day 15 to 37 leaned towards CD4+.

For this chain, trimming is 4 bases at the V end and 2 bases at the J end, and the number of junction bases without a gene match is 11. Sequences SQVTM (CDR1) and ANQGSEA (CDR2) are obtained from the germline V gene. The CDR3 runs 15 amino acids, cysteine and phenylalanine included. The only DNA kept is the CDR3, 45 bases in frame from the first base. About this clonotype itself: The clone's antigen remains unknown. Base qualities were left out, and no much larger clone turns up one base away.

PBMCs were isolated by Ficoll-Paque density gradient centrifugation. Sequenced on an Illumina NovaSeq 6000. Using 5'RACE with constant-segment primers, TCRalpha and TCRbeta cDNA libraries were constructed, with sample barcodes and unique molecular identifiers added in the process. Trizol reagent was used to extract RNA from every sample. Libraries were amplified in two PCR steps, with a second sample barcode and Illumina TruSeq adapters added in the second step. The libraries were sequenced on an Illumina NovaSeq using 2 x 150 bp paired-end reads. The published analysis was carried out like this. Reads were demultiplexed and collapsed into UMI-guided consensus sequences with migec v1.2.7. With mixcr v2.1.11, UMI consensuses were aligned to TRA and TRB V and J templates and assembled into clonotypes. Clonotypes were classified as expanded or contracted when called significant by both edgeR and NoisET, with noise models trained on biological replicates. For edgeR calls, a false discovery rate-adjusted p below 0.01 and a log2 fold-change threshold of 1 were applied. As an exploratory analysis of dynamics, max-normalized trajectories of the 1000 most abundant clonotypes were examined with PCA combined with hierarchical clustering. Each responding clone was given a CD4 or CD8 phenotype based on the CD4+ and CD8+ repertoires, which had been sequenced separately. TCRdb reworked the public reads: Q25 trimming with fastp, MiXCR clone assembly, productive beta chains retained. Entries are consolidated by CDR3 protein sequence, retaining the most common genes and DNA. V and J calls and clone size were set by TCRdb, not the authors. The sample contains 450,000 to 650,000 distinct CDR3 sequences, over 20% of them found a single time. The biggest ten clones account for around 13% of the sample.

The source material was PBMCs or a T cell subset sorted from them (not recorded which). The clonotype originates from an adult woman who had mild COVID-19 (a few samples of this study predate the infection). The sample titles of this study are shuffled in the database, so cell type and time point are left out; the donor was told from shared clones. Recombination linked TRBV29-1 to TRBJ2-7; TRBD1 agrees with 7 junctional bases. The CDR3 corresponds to CSVGRTETGPYEQYF. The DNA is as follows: TGCAGCGTTGGGCGGACTGAGACAGGGCCCTACGAGCAGTACTTC.